Below, 27 T cell receptor beta chains from the same sample are listed, as sequenced in a study of blood T cell repertoires in COVID-19. Here immunoSEQ multiplex PCR was the method, and the copy in TCRdb shows in-frame clones only, minus some. The table shows 180,000 or so clones, with approximately 86% occurring only once. Sequencing was carried out using peripheral blood. These receptors all come from a man younger than 35 with acute or convalescent COVID-19.

The chain links TRBV24-1 to TRBJ1-1; 7 bases align to TRBD1. V lost 2 bases to trimming and J lost 2 bases; unmatched junction nucleotides: 4. CDR3 length: 15 residues. The germline gives CDR1 KGHDR, CDR2 SFDVKD. CDR3 sequence (DNA): TGTGCCACCAGTGATTCCAGGGGGAGCAACACTGAAGCTTTCTTT. Its protein product is CATSDSRGSNTEAFF.

The chain employs TRBV3-1 (or the pseudogene TRBV3-2) and TRBJ2-1, with 11 nucleotides matching TRBD2. V gave up 2 bases and J gave up 0 bases; unmatched junction bases: 21. Germline CDR1 is LGHDT and CDR2 is YNNKEL (reference sequence). The CDR3 sequence is 23 residues long. This CDR3 is CASSQFELAGEPNFKSSYNEQFF. The CDR3 nucleotides read TGTGCCAGCAGCCAATTCGAACTAGCGGGGGAACCCAATTTCAAGAGCTCCTACAATGAGCAGTTCTTC.

The chain uses TRBV7-2 and TRBJ2-1; the D is unclear. Trimming removed 4 bases at V and 9 bases at J, with 13 bases between. Germline V lookup: CDR1 SGHTA, CDR2 FQGNSA. The CDR3 contains 13 residues. The CDR3 nucleotides are TGTGCCAGCAGCTCGCAGGAAGGAAGTGAGCAGTTCTTC. Protein: CASSSQEGSEQFF.

The chain couples TRBV11-2 to TRBJ2-7; D gene uncertain. The CDR3 length is 13 residues. CDR1 is SGHAT and CDR2 is FQNNGV in the germline V gene. V lost 0 bases and J 3 bases, leaving 6 bases between the germline ends. This CDR3 reads CASSLEELYEQYV. CDR3 nucleotide sequence: TGTGCCAGCAGCTTAGAGGAGCTCTACGAGCAGTACGTC.

This sequence joins TRBV29-1 and TRBJ2-1; 11 bases align to TRBD2. CDR3 size: 14 residues. Losses at the gene ends were 7 bases for V and 4 bases for J; bases not matched to a gene: 6. The germline V gene has CDR1 SQVTM and CDR2 ANQGSEA. CDR3 in DNA: TGCAGCGGCCTAACTAGCGGGGGTTACAATGAGCAGTTCTTC. Its protein product is CSGLTSGGYNEQFF.

The rearrangement uses TRBV21-1 and TRBJ1-4. TRBV21-1 is assigned pseudogene status. This CDR3 contains 14 residues. DNA for the CDR3: TGTGCCAGCAGCAAAGTGGGGGGAGGCGAAAAACTGTTTTTT. This translates into CASSKVGGGEKLFF.

This chain joins TRBV11-2 and TRBJ1-1; possible D gene TRBD1, 5 bases. Trimming pared 1 base from V and 1 base from J, leaving 10 bases between. The V gene's germline CDR1 is SGHAT and CDR2 FQNNGV. The CDR3 contains 15 residues. CDR3 region: CASSLVGQGNTEAFF. The CDR3 DNA reads as TGTGCCAGCAGCTTAGTGGGGCAGGGGAACACTGAAGCTTTCTTT. Using reference TRBV11-2 and TRBJ1-1 for the parts outside the CDR3, the full variable domain is EAGVAQSPRYKIIEKRQSVAFWCNPISGHATLYWYQQILGQGPKLLIQFQNNGVVDDSQLPKDRFSAERLKGVDSTLKIQPAKLEDSAVYLCASSLVGQGNTEAFFGQGTRLTVV.

The chain has TRBV10-3 and TRBJ2-7; tentative D call: TRBD2 (6 bases). The V end was cut by 10 bases, the J end by 5 bases, with 18 bases between. Germline values: CDR1 ENHRY, CDR2 SYGVKD. The CDR3 runs 13 residues. The CDR3 DNA reads as TGTGCCACTAAGGAGGGGAGCATCGACGAGCAGTACGTC. Protein: CATKEGSIDEQYV.

The V gene is TRBV30, the J gene TRBJ2-7; 10 bases line up with TRBD2. Trimming at V came to 0 bases and at J to 4 bases, leaving 15 bases not matched to a gene. There are 18 residues in the CDR3. Germline-derived CDR1 and CDR2 are GTSNPN and SVGIG (reference sequence). In DNA, the CDR3 is TGTGCCTGGAGTGTACTCCTAGCGGGGGCGCCTAGTAGTTACGAGCAGTACTTC. Translation gives CAWSVLLAGAPSSYEQYF.

The chain employs TRBV23-1 and TRBJ2-3; TRBD1 aligns across 11 bases. TRBV23-1 is given ORF status, its function remaining uncertain. The length of the CDR3 is 15 residues. The junction had 5 bases not matched to a gene; V was cut back by 3 bases and J by 6 bases. The CDR3 sequence: CASSHLRDRGDTQYF. Here the CDR3 DNA reads TGCGCCAGCAGTCACCTCCGGGACAGGGGGGATACGCAGTATTTT.

This chain joins TRBV6-6 and TRBJ1-1; a weak D match, TRBD1 (5 bases). The CDR3 covers 14 residues. V gave up 8 bases and J gave up 0 bases, with 13 bases separating them. Germline V gene data show CDR1 as MNHNY and CDR2 as SVGAGI (reference sequence). In DNA form, the CDR3 reads TGTGCCAGCGTTGGACATTTCATGAACACTGAAGCTTTCTTT. Translating gives CASVGHFMNTEAFF.

The chain is built from TRBV30 and TRBJ1-4; the D gene is possibly TRBD1 (6 bases). Trimming pared 2 bases from V and 7 bases from J, leaving 11 bases between. The CDR3 covers 13 residues. Germline assignment: CDR1 GTSNPN and CDR2 SVGIG (reference sequence). The CDR3 spells CAWSRGASEKLFF. The CDR3 coding sequence is TGTGCCTGGAGTCGGGGGGCGAGTGAAAAACTGTTTTTT.

The chain is built from TRBV4-1 and TRBJ2-3; 11 nucleotides match TRBD2. The V and J ends lost 0 bases and 6 bases, in that order; junction bases with no gene match: 8. CDR1 MGHRA and CDR2 YSYEKL come from the germline V gene. CDR3 size: 17 residues. The CDR3 DNA follows: TGCGCCAGCAGCCAAGATCCCCTAGCGGGGGGTTGGGATACGCAGTATTTT. Translating it yields CASSQDPLAGGWDTQYF.

The rearrangement uses TRBV28 and TRBJ1-5; TRBD1 matches 7 bases. V lost 5 bases, J lost 4 bases, and 17 bases stayed unmatched. From germline, CDR1 is MDHEN and CDR2 SYDVKM. The CDR3 has 18 amino acids. CDR3 region: CASSPGALRQGRNQPQHF. The CDR3 DNA reads as TGTGCCAGCAGTCCCGGGGCCCTACGACAGGGTAGGAATCAGCCCCAGCATTTT.

V gene TRBV9 combines with J gene TRBJ2-1; D unclear. V was shortened by 0 bases and J by 2 bases, with 9 bases between the two germline ends. Germline V gene sequence: CDR1 SGDLS, CDR2 YYNGEE. The CDR3 spans 15 residues. The CDR3 protein is CASSVASVTYNEQFF. CDR3 nucleotide sequence: TGTGCCAGCAGCGTAGCTTCAGTCACCTACAATGAGCAGTTCTTC.

The chain links TRBV4-1 to TRBJ1-6, with 8 bases identical to TRBD1. CDR1 is MGHRA and CDR2 is YSYEKL in the germline V gene. This CDR3 has 15 residues. J was trimmed by 14 bases and V by 4 bases; bases with no gene match: 13. This CDR3 is CASSREGQARGSLHF. The CDR3 nucleotides read TGCGCCAGCAGCCGCGAGGGACAGGCCCGGGGGTCCCTCCACTTT.

CDR3 sequence reads: CASSLDGGSRGYTF. The CDR3 DNA reads TGCGCCAGCAGCTTGGATGGGGGGAGTAGGGGCTACACCTTC. The chain has TRBV5-1 and TRBJ1-2; D is perhaps TRBD1 (5 bases). CDR3 length equals 14 residues. CDR1 and CDR2 from the germline V gene are SGHRS and YFSETQ. V lost 0 bases to trimming and J lost 8 bases, with 14 bases between them.

The rearrangement uses TRBV5-1 and TRBJ2-5; 7 bases agree with TRBD1. From germline, CDR1 is SGHRS and CDR2 YFSETQ. The trim removed 4 bases at V and 5 bases at J, leaving 8 bases unmatched. The CDR3 is 14 amino acids. CDR3 in amino acids: CASSAGTAGETQYF. The CDR3 bases are TGCGCCAGCAGCGCCGGGACAGCAGGGGAGACCCAGTACTTC.

The chain is built from TRBV29-1 and TRBJ1-1; the D is unclear. Germline V lookup: CDR1 SQVTM, CDR2 ANQGSEA. The V and J ends lost 4 bases and 4 bases respectively, with 10 bases between them. CDR3 length: 12 residues. In DNA form, the CDR3 reads TGCAGCGTTGCATTGAGGGCCACTGAAGCTTTCTTT. Its protein is CSVALRATEAFF.

The rearrangement joins TRBV7-3 to TRBJ1-6; 7 bases are shared with TRBD1. CDR3 length equals 17 residues. Per germline, CDR1 SGHTA and CDR2 FQGTGA. The V segment lost 1 base and the J segment 2 bases; nucleotides outside the gene matches: 5. CDR3 sequence (DNA): TGTGCCAGCAGCTTAAGGAGACAGGGTCCCTATAATTCACCCCTCCACTTT. Residues: CASSLRRQGPYNSPLHF. Looking up the rest from reference TRBV7-3 and TRBJ1-6 gives the full variable domain: GAGVSQTPSNKVTEKGKYVELRCDPISGHTALYWYRQSLGQGPEFLIYFQGTGAADDSGLPNDRFFAVRPEGSVSTLKIQRTERGDSAVYLCASSLRRQGPYNSPLHFGNGTRLTVT.

The rearrangement uses TRBV3-1 (or the pseudogene TRBV3-2) and TRBJ2-1, with TRBD2 matching over 8 bases. Germline values: CDR1 LGHDT, CDR2 YNNKEL (reference sequence). V gave up 1 base and J gave up 0 bases; unmatched junction bases: 14. The CDR3 has 20 residues. CDR3 in DNA: TGTGCCAGCAGCCAAGTCACGAGGACTAGCTCCCCGAGCTCCTACAATGAGCAGTTCTTC. It yields the protein CASSQVTRTSSPSSYNEQFF.

In this sample, this clone turned up once. The V gene is TRBV29-1, the J gene TRBJ1-2; D call uncertain. Germline CDR1 reads SQVTM; CDR2 reads ANQGSEA. The CDR3 length is 13 residues. V lost 7 bases and J 0 bases, leaving 12 bases between the germline ends. CDR3 DNA: TGCAGCGCAAGGAGTACCGCTAACTATGGCTACACCTTC. Translation gives CSARSTANYGYTF.

The chain has TRBV2 and TRBJ2-4; 11 bases align to TRBD2. CDR3 length equals 17 residues. CDR1 is SNHLY, CDR2 FYNNEI, per germline. The junction had 10 bases not matched to a gene; V was cut back by 4 bases and J by 5 bases. For the CDR3, the DNA is TGTGCCAGCAGTGGGCCTACTAGCGGGGGCCTGGAAAACATTCAGTACTTC. This gives the protein CASSGPTSGGLENIQYF.

The sample holds one count of this clone. The chain recombines TRBV2 with TRBJ1-5; tentatively, D is TRBD1 (5 bases). V lost 4 bases and J lost 0, with 10 bases in between. Germline V gene data show CDR1 as SNHLY and CDR2 as FYNNEI. The CDR3 is made up of 15 amino acids. CDR3 bases: TGTGCCAGCAGTGGGGTGGGGGGTAGCAATCAGCCCCAGCATTTT. This translates into CASSGVGGSNQPQHF.

The J gene is TRBJ2-3, the V gene TRBV12-3 or TRBV12-4; D gene uncertain. The CDR3 is 13 residues long. The V gene lost 6 bases and the J gene lost 1 base, with 8 bases spanning the gap. The CDR3 protein is CASRNGGTDTQYF. As DNA, the CDR3 is TGTGCCAGCAGAAACGGAGGCACAGATACGCAGTATTTT.

In regard to this clone: The sample contains more than one DNA sequence encoding this CDR3. This sequence joins TRBV18 and TRBJ1-1; D unresolved. The ends were cut back, 2 bases at V and 0 bases at J, with 4 bases in the middle. Germline CDR1 is KGHSH and CDR2 is LQKENI. This CDR3 is 13 amino acids long. CDR3 nucleotide sequence: TGTGCCAGCTCACCATCTATGAACACTGAAGCTTTCTTT. It translates to CASSPSMNTEAFF.

This chain links TRBV3-1 (or the pseudogene TRBV3-2) with TRBJ2-3; 13 nucleotides align to TRBD2. J lost 3 bases, V lost 4 bases, and 10 bases had no gene match. Germline CDR1 LGHDT, CDR2 YNNKEL (reference sequence). The CDR3 is 18 amino acids. CDR3 sequence: CASSPGLAGVVGTDTQYF. The CDR3, as DNA: TGTGCCAGCAGCCCAGGACTAGCGGGGGTCGTTGGGACAGATACGCAGTATTTT.